Listed below are T cell receptor beta chains from one sample, sequenced in a study of T cells after yellow fever vaccination. MiXCR, applied by TCRdb to the 5' RACE reads, yields one record per CDR3 protein. This sample has hundreds of thousands of distinct CDR3 sequences, with 10% to 15% found just once. The source material was PBMCs, sampled on the day of the yellow fever booster vaccination. The receptors were gathered from a man aged 25 to 40 who received the YFV17D yellow fever vaccine. The CDR3 runs from the conserved cysteine through the conserved F or W. The D gene is left open where the match is weak. Clone size is not always given. Where it is, it says once, few, many or a class for expanded clones.

V gene,J gene,D gene,clone size,CDR3 protein,CDR3 DNA
TRBV18,TRBJ2-1,-,few,CASSPKVRGDEQFF,TGTGCCAGCTCACCAAAGGTCAGAGGGGATGAGCAGTTCTTC
TRBV7-9,TRBJ2-7,TRBD1,-,CASSFEDRFSYEQYF,TGTGCCAGCAGCTTTGAGGACAGGTTCTCCTACGAGCAGTACTTC
TRBV7-8,TRBJ1-1,-,-,CASSLRDGITEAFF,TGTGCCAGCAGCTTAAGGGACGGGATTACTGAAGCTTTCTTT
TRBV7-2,TRBJ2-7,TRBD2,-,CASSLVVSGEQYF,TGTGCCAGCAGCTTAGTAGTTAGCGGGGAGCAGTACTTC
TRBV29-1,TRBJ2-7,TRBD2,many,CSVGEGPYEQYF,TGCAGCGTTGGGGAGGGGCCCTACGAGCAGTACTTC
TRBV5-1,TRBJ2-4,-,-,CASSPENVGLKNIQYF,TGCGCCAGCAGCCCGGAAAATGTGGGCCTCAAAAACATTCAGTACTTC
TRBV10-3,TRBJ2-7,TRBD1,few,CAISDSPGQGYYEQYF,TGTGCCATCAGTGACTCCCCGGGACAGGGATACTACGAGCAGTACTTC
TRBV7-2,TRBJ2-1,TRBD2,many,CASSQRETYNEQFF,TGTGCCAGCAGTCAGCGGGAAACCTACAATGAGCAGTTCTTC
TRBV6-5,TRBJ2-3,TRBD1,-,CASSSHRGWNTDTQYF,TGTGCCAGCAGTTCCCACAGGGGGTGGAACACAGATACGCAGTATTTT
TRBV9,TRBJ2-2,-,-,CASSVERGTGELFF,TGTGCCAGCAGCGTAGAAAGGGGTACCGGGGAGCTGTTTTTT
TRBV4-2,TRBJ2-1,TRBD2,few,CASSQDGATSKFF,TGTGCCAGCAGCCAAGATGGGGCGACTAGCAAGTTCTTC
TRBV18,TRBJ1-1,-,-,CASSPKTGGMNTEAFF,TGTGCCAGCTCACCAAAGACGGGGGGAATGAACACTGAAGCTTTCTTT
TRBV5-6,TRBJ2-5,TRBD2,-,CASSQFLAVETQYF,TGTGCCAGCAGCCAGTTCCTAGCGGTGGAGACCCAGTACTTC
TRBV7-9,TRBJ1-2,-,-,CASSRTGLRLNGYTF,TGTGCCAGCAGCCGCACGGGGTTACGTTTGAATGGCTACACCTTC
TRBV5-1,TRBJ1-1,-,-,CASSISRQANTEAFF,TGCGCCAGCAGCATATCAAGACAGGCGAACACTGAAGCTTTCTTT
TRBV5-1,TRBJ2-7,-,many,CASSYLRDNPTYEQYF,TGCGCCAGCAGCTATCTTAGGGACAATCCAACCTACGAGCAGTACTTC
TRBV27,TRBJ2-7,TRBD1,-,CASSLPGTVGEQYF,TGTGCCAGCAGTTTACCCGGGACAGTTGGCGAGCAGTACTTC
TRBV12-3/TRBV12-4,TRBJ2-2,-,few,CASSFGLAGTNTGELFF,TGTGCCAGCAGTTTCGGCTTGGCGGGAACGAACACCGGGGAGCTGTTTTTT
TRBV4-2,TRBJ2-5,-,few,CASSKQGGEGRETQYF,TGTGCCAGCAGCAAACAGGGGGGGGAGGGCCGGGAGACCCAGTACTTC
TRBV15,TRBJ1-5,-,-,CATSGVTQNQPQHF,TGTGCCACCAGCGGTGTGACGCAAAATCAGCCCCAGCATTTT
TRBV20-1,TRBJ2-5,TRBD1,-,CSASGTGIRQETQYF,TGCAGTGCTTCCGGGACAGGGATTCGGCAAGAGACCCAGTACTTC
TRBV7-6,TRBJ2-1,-,many,CASSSGGGGTSYNEQFF,TGTGCCAGCAGCTCTGGCGGGGGCGGGACTTCCTACAATGAGCAGTTCTTC
TRBV9,TRBJ2-1,TRBD2,once,CASSVTGTSGEQFF,TGTGCCAGCAGCGTAACCGGGACTAGCGGGGAGCAGTTCTTC
TRBV10-3,TRBJ1-1,-,few,CATKGGLRGANTEAFF,TGTGCCACAAAGGGAGGGCTGAGGGGGGCGAACACTGAAGCTTTCTTT
TRBV2,TRBJ2-3,TRBD2,-,CASRVFGTSLPTDTQYF,TGTGCCAGCAGAGTTTTTGGGACTAGCCTTCCCACAGATACGCAGTATTTT
TRBV11-2,TRBJ2-7,TRBD1,many,CASSLWTGPPDEQYF,TGTGCCAGCAGCTTATGGACAGGGCCCCCTGACGAGCAGTACTTC
TRBV7-9,TRBJ2-7,TRBD1,-,CASSLARDRIYEQYF,TGTGCCAGCAGCTTAGCTCGGGACAGGATCTACGAGCAGTACTTC
TRBV11-2,TRBJ2-1,-,-,CASSLVGLVHNEQFF,TGTGCCAGCAGCTTAGTAGGGCTAGTTCACAATGAGCAGTTCTTC
TRBV20-1,TRBJ2-7,TRBD2,-,CSAQGASGTYEQYF,TGCAGTGCTCAAGGGGCTAGCGGGACCTACGAGCAGTACTTC
TRBV19,TRBJ2-3,-,few,CATVARRAGYTDTQYF,TGTGCCACCGTGGCGCGGAGGGCGGGTTACACAGATACGCAGTATTTT
TRBV2,TRBJ2-5,TRBD2,few,CATQLADIQETQYF,TGTGCCACCCAGCTAGCGGATATCCAAGAGACCCAGTACTTC
TRBV4-3,TRBJ2-7,-,few,CASNQAVGPYEQYF,TGCGCCAGCAATCAGGCGGTTGGCCCCTACGAGCAGTACTTC